This T cell receptor (beta chain) appears in the sequencing data of a study of shared clonotypes between healthy human individuals. Study as a whole: The donor group consisted of two women and three men, aged 18 to 49.

TCRdb keeps only in-frame clones here, not all; method: immunoSEQ multiplex PCR. The sample includes roughly 1,500,000 clones, approximately 98.5% of them seen just once. Germline V lookup: CDR1 SEHNR, CDR2 FQNEAQ (reference sequence). Trimming shortened V by 1 base and J by 4 bases, and 13 bases separated the two germline ends. The CDR3 extends over 15 amino acids. This clone has only one observation. The chain combines TRBV7-9 with TRBJ1-2, with a tentative D call TRBD1 (6 bases). The specimen was naive CD4+ T cells sorted from blood. Subset noted: CD45RA+ positively selected. The receptor's source is a man in his thirties or forties in good health. CDR3 sequence: CASSLDTGAVYGYTF. In nucleotides, the CDR3 is TGTGCCAGCAGCTTAGATACGGGGGCTGTCTATGGCTACACCTTC.